The 4 T cell receptor beta chains below all came from one sample that was sequenced in a study of T cell changes during pregnancy in multiple sclerosis (dated by TCRdb to the late 2010s). The library was produced with the immunoSEQ multiplex PCR assay. The table was pulled from immuneACCESS by TCRdb, which kept in-frame rearrangements only. Such tables lose some clones; where checked, under half of the loss comes from unresolved V genes, and the rest has no known cause. Present in this sample are about 69,000 clones, 92% of which were seen just once. The top ten constitute just under 2% of the sample. Sequenced here: peripheral blood, sampled in the third trimester of pregnancy. The receptors here all came from a female donor in good health, enrolled as a control in a pregnancy study.

This chain connects TRBV5-8 to TRBJ1-1, with unresolved D. Trimming removed 3 bases at V and 1 base at J, with 10 bases between. Germline CDR1 is SGHTS and CDR2 is YDEGEE. The CDR3 has 14 amino acids. CDR3 region: CASSWRVPNTEAFF. Written as DNA, the CDR3 is TGTGCCAGCAGCTGGAGGGTCCCGAACACTGAAGCTTTCTTT.

The V gene is TRBV11-2, the J gene TRBJ1-2, with 8 bases matching TRBD1. CDR1 and CDR2 from the germline V gene are SGHAT and FQNNGV. The CDR3 is made up of 18 amino acids. V lost 4 bases to trimming and J lost 2 bases; unmatched junction nucleotides: 15. CDR3 loop: CASSSSKLQTGVNYGYTF. The CDR3 nucleotides read TGTGCCAGCAGCTCTTCCAAGCTTCAGACAGGGGTCAACTATGGCTACACCTTC. Full variable domain (missing parts from reference TRBV11-2 and TRBJ1-2): EAGVAQSPRYKIIEKRQSVAFWCNPISGHATLYWYQQILGQGPKLLIQFQNNGVVDDSQLPKDRFSAERLKGVDSTLKIQPAKLEDSAVYLCASSSSKLQTGVNYGYTFGSGTRLTVV.

The chain uses TRBV7-2 and TRBJ2-7; TRBD1 matches 9 bases. The CDR3 length is 13 residues. Germline CDR1 is SGHTA and CDR2 is FQGNSA. Unmatched junction bases numbered 6, after V lost 5 bases and J lost 7 bases. The CDR3 here is CASSRTGVGEQYF. The DNA for the CDR3 is TGTGCCAGCAGCCGGACAGGGGTGGGGGAGCAGTACTTC.

V gene TRBV27 combines with J gene TRBJ2-2; D remains unclear. The CDR3 loop spans 18 amino acids. V was pared by 3 bases and J by 0 bases, with 17 bases between. The germline V gene has CDR1 MNHEY and CDR2 SMNVEV (reference sequence). The CDR3 DNA is TGTGCCAGCAGTTTTGGGCCCCTCGGCAGTTCGAACACCGGGGAGCTGTTTTTT. As protein: CASSFGPLGSSNTGELFF.